The 4 T cell receptor beta chains in this list originate from one sample, sequenced in a study of blood T cell repertoires in COVID-19. Clones were sequenced by immunoSEQ multiplex PCR, and TCRdb holds only the in-frame ones, with some missing. This sample has 250,000 to 350,000 clones, with around 85% found just once. The source material was PBMCs or T cells enriched from blood (not recorded which). These receptors came from a middle-aged woman who had recovered from COVID-19.

The chain couples TRBV28 to TRBJ2-2, with 9 bases aligning to TRBD2. The J segment lost 4 bases and the V segment lost 8 bases, leaving 5 bases of the junction unmatched. The CDR3 contains 14 residues. Germline V gene sequence: CDR1 MDHEN, CDR2 SYDVKM. CDR3 coding DNA: TGTGCCAGCCGAGCGGGAGGAAGCACCGGGGAGCTGTTTTTT. It codes for CASRAGGSTGELFF.

V is TRBV28 and J is TRBJ2-5; 11 bases are a match to TRBD2. In germline, CDR1 is MDHEN, CDR2 SYDVKM. Unmatched junction bases numbered 18, after V lost 10 bases and J lost 5 bases. CDR3 size: 17 residues. The CDR3 DNA reads as TGTGCCACCTACCCCCCCTTAGCGGGGGGGAGGGAGGAGACCCAGTACTTC. As protein: CATYPPLAGGREETQYF.

This CDR3 reads CASSLSASGNTGELFF. The CDR3 DNA sequence: TGTGCCAGCAGTTTGTCAGCTAGCGGGAACACCGGGGAGCTGTTTTTT. The rearrangement links TRBV28 to TRBJ2-2; TRBD2 aligns across 7 bases. The germline CDR1 and CDR2 sequences are MDHEN and SYDVKM. V was pared by 3 bases and J by 1 base, with 5 bases of the junction left unmatched. This CDR3 region has 16 residues.

This chain uses TRBV6-2 or TRBV6-3 with TRBJ2-7, with TRBD2 matching over 11 bases. V dropped 5 bases and J dropped 6; count of bases not matched to a gene: 9. CDR3 length: 15 residues. Germline CDR1 is MNHEY and CDR2 is SVGEGT. CDR3 amino acids: CASSHLGTSGSEQYF. The CDR3 DNA is TGTGCCAGCAGTCATCTCGGGACTAGCGGCTCCGAGCAGTACTTC.